Detailed here is one T cell receptor (beta chain). Its antigen specificity is not known. Within one base of it there is no much larger clone, and no base qualities were kept. Participants in the prospective study were enrolled through a virtual design, were aged roughly 18 to 100 years, and lived in 20 to 30 United States geographic areas. In the prospective study, cohorts were assigned on the basis of participant-reported clinical history obtained from a screening survey and a study questionnaire. Recovered participants in ImmuneRACE Cohort 3 were defined by two consecutive negative NP/OP PCR tests, clearance by a healthcare professional, or resolution of symptoms. Each participant in the prospective study had whole blood, serum and a nasopharyngeal or oropharyngeal swab collected by mobile phlebotomists. Participants in the prospective study had the option to provide additional blood draws and questionnaires over a roughly 2-month period. Blood samples from the prospective study were shipped frozen or at room temperature prior to DNA extraction.

TCRbeta CDR3 regions were amplified from genomic DNA by means of the immunoSEQ Assay, a bias-controlled multiplex PCR. The study's own analysis went as follows. Within the assay, amplification of reference gene primers was used to estimate how many nucleated cells each sample contained. Sequence reads were collapsed and filtered to measure the absolute abundance of every unique TCRbeta CDR3 rearrangement. For each sample, productive Simpson clonality was calculated by taking the square root of Simpson's diversity index across productive rearrangements. TCRdb limited this immuneACCESS table to in-frame rearrangements with V and J called. A share of clones is missing; checked studies link under half to unresolved V genes, and the rest is unexplained. The DNA was the basis for D and trimming; V, J and clone size are from that table. Here the sample has 250,000 to 300,000 clones; over 75% occur a single time. The ten largest make up around 0.9% of the sample.

The data derive from a study of blood T cell repertoires in COVID-19 (TCRdb year 2020). About the full investigation: The collaborator samples originated in the United States, Italy and Spain and spanned the acute and convalescent phases of COVID-19. Samples were obtained from the ongoing ImmuneRACE study (first 160 participants) and from approximately 1,200 subjects provided by 6 global collaborators. Nearly every sample came with metadata listing a de-identified subject ID, COVID-19 status, age in years and sex. The material from the prospective study consisted of cDNA or gDNA derived from T cells, B-cell-depleted T cells, or PBMCs. Subjects who had been exposed to COVID-19, were actively infected with it, or had recovered from it provided the deeply sampled blood TCRbeta repertoires that made up the dataset. A freely available public database, intended as a resource for researchers studying the immune response to SARS-CoV-2, is where the repertoires were released. Where HLA class I and class II types were available, the types were taken from metadata supplied by the sample provider, not from assay-based typing.

Study-wide conclusions, independent of this receptor: Clinical and demographic metadata were provided uncurated, with the amount varying by source and participant.

From cysteine to phenylalanine, the CDR3 is 12 amino acids long. Only CDR3 DNA is held: 36 bases, read in frame from base 1. As encoded in the germline V gene, CDR1 is SQVTM while CDR2 is ANQGSEA. V was cut back by 4 bases and J by 3 bases, leaving a gap of 9 bases between them. This chain is built from TRBV29-1 and TRBJ1-1; the D gene assignment is ambiguous. The receptor comes from a woman in her twenties or thirties who had recovered from COVID-19. Sequenced input: PBMCs or T cells enriched from blood (not recorded which). The DNA sequence is as follows: TGCAGCGTTGGAGGTGGTGACACTGAAGCTTTCTTT. Translated, it reads CSVGGGDTEAFF.